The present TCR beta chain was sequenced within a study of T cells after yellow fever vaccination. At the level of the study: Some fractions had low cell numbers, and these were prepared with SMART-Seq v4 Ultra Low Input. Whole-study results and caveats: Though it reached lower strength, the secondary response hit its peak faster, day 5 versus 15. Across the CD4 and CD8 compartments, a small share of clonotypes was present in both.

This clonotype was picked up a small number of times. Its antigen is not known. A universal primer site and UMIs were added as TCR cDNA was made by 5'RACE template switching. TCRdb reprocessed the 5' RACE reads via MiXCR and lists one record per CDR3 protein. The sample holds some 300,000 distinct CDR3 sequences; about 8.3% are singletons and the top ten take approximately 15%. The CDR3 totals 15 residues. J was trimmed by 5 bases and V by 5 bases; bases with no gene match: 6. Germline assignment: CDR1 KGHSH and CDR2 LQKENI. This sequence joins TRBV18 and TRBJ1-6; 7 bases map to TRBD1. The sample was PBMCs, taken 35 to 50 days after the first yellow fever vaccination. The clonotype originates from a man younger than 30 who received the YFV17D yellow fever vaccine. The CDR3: CASSSLGTDNSPLHF. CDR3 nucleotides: TGTGCCAGCTCATCCCTCGGGACAGATAATTCACCCCTCCACTTT.